The 11 T cell receptor beta chains reported below all come from one sample, sequenced in a study of cytomegalovirus exposure and HLA in healthy donors. Primers included in the PCR were 60 Vbeta and 13 Jbeta primers. Sequencing used immunoSEQ multiplex PCR; TCRdb keeps in-frame clones, though not all of them. The sample yields approximately 120,000 clones, 81% seen once. Sequencing was performed on PBMCs. Receptors originate from a woman in her 30s in good health and CMV-seronegative.

This sequence joins TRBV11-3 and TRBJ1-1, with TRBD1 matching 8 bases. J lost 4 bases, V lost 3 bases, and 13 bases had no gene match. CDR3 length: 17 residues. Germline assignment: CDR1 SGHNT and CDR2 YENEEA. CDR3 in amino acids: CASSFSSGQGARTEAFF. The CDR3 DNA follows: TGTGCCAGCAGCTTCTCCTCCGGGCAGGGGGCGCGCACTGAAGCTTTCTTT. The entire variable domain, with the rest obtained from reference TRBV11-3 and TRBJ1-1, is as follows: EAGVVQSPRYKIIEKKQPVAFWCNPISGHNTLYWYLQNLGQGPELLIRYENEEAVDDSQLPKDRFSAERLKGVDSTLKIQPAELGDSAVYLCASSFSSGQGARTEAFFGQGTRLTVV.

V gene TRBV10-3 combines with J gene TRBJ2-1; TRBD2 aligns across 13 bases. Looked up from germline, CDR1 is ENHRY and CDR2 is SYGVKD. This CDR3 has 14 residues. With 4 bases clipped from V and 10 bases from J, the junction kept 4 bases outside the gene matches. CDR3 sequence: CAISGTSGSEEQFF. In nucleotides, the CDR3 is TGTGCCATCAGTGGGACTAGCGGGAGTGAGGAGCAGTTCTTC.

This clone was seen a few times. For the CDR3, the DNA is TGTGCCAGCAGCTTCCCGGGACAGGGCGTGACCCAGTACTTC. Translating it yields CASSFPGQGVTQYF. The V gene is TRBV11-1, the J gene TRBJ2-5, with 9 bases matching TRBD1. Germline trimming cut 3 bases from V and 7 bases from J; bases unmatched to any gene: 6. Germline CDR1 SGHAT, CDR2 FQDESV (reference sequence). CDR3 length equals 14 residues.

The chain links TRBV4-1 to TRBJ1-2, with D tentatively TRBD1 (6 bases). Germline CDR1 is MGHRA and CDR2 is YSYEKL. This CDR3 spans 14 amino acids. Deletions cut 6 bases from V and 7 bases from J, with 18 bases between. Here the CDR3 reads CASSPDRGRVGYTF. The CDR3 DNA reads as TGCGCCAGCAGTCCGGACAGAGGGAGGGTTGGCTACACCTTC.

This clone was seen a single time. This chain joins TRBV9 and TRBJ2-1; D is perhaps TRBD1 (5 bases). Trimming took off 4 bases at V and 7 bases at J, with 12 bases between the two ends. CDR1 and CDR2 (germline): SGDLS, YYNGEE. This CDR3 contains 13 residues. CDR3 sequence (DNA): TGTGCCAGCAGCCGCCAGGGCCATAATGAGCAGTTCTTC. It encodes CASSRQGHNEQFF.

This clone has just a few counts. The chain couples TRBV2 to TRBJ2-2; the match to TRBD2 covers 9 bases. The CDR3 sequence is 15 residues long. V was pared by 7 bases and J by 5 bases, with 8 bases of the junction left unmatched. Germline V lookup: CDR1 SNHLY, CDR2 FYNNEI. The CDR3 is CASMVTAGGTGELFF. For the CDR3, the DNA is TGTGCCAGCATGGTGACAGCGGGAGGAACCGGGGAGCTGTTTTTT.

V usage is TRBV21-1 and J usage is TRBJ2-2; TRBD1 is the table's D call, not checked against the DNA. TRBV21-1 constitutes a pseudogene. This CDR3 comprises 17 residues. CDR3 residues: CASSKSSGYRDTGELFF. DNA of the CDR3: TGTGCCAGCAGCAAATCCTCTGGTTACAGGGACACCGGGGAGCTGTTTTTT.

The chain is built from TRBV19 and TRBJ1-1, with D unclear. The germline V and J ends were trimmed by 0 bases and 1 base, with 3 bases remaining between them. In germline, CDR1 is LNHDA, CDR2 SQIVND (reference sequence). The CDR3 is 13 amino acids. The CDR3 DNA reads as TGTGCCAGTAGTATAGATCAGAACACTGAAGCTTTCTTT. Its protein product is CASSIDQNTEAFF.

This sequence joins TRBV7-3 and TRBJ1-2; TRBD1 is a possible D gene (5 bases). The CDR3 covers 13 residues. CDR1 and CDR2 (germline): SGHTA, FQGTGA. Between the trimmed V and J ends, which lost 2 bases and 4 bases, there was a span of 8 bases. CDR3 region: CASSLGGGYGYTF. The CDR3 DNA sequence: TGTGCCAGCAGCTTAGGGGGGGGCTATGGCTACACCTTC.

This clone was counted once. The CDR3 sequence: CASRTSGRSPGEQYF. As DNA, the CDR3 is TGTGCCAGTAGGACTAGCGGGAGATCTCCAGGCGAGCAGTACTTC. The genes are TRBV19 and TRBJ2-7; 12 positions match TRBD2. The CDR3 has 15 amino acids. The germline CDR1 and CDR2 sequences are LNHDA and SQIVND (reference sequence). Trimming at V came to 6 bases and at J to 6 bases, leaving 9 bases not matched to a gene. The full variable domain, in which reference TRBV19 and TRBJ2-7 provide the parts outside the CDR3, is DGGITQSPKYLFRKEGQNVTLSCEQNLNHDAMYWYRQDPGQGLRLIYYSQIVNDFQKGDIAEGYSVSREKKESFPLTVTSAQKNPTAFYLCASRTSGRSPGEQYFGPGTRLTVT.

The chain couples TRBV7-2 to TRBJ1-2, with D possibly TRBD1 on 6 matching bases. Germline V CDR1 and CDR2: SGHTA, FQGNSA. The CDR3 totals 13 residues. With 5 bases removed from V and 12 bases from J, the gap between germline ends came to 19 bases. CDR3 coding DNA: TGTGCCAGCAGCGCACGGGACATCGTAGGAGACACCTTC. Translating gives CASSARDIVGDTF.